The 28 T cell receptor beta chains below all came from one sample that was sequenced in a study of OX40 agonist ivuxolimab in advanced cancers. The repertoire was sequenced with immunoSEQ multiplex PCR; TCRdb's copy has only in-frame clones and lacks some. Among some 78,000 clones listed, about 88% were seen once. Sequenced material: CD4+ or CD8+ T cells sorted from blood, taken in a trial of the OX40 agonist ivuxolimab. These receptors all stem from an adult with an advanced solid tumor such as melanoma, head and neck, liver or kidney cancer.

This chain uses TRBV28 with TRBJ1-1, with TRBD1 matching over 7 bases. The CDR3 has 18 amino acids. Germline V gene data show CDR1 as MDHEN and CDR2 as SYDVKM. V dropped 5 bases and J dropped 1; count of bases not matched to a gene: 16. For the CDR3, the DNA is TGTGCCAGCAGTCCTCCTACCTCTTTCAGGGGGGAGAACACTGAAGCTTTCTTT. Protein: CASSPPTSFRGENTEAFF.

The CDR3 protein is CASSYAGSSYNEQFF. CDR3 DNA: TGTGCCAGCAGTTACGCAGGGTCGTCTTACAATGAGCAGTTCTTC. V gene TRBV6-6 combines with J gene TRBJ2-1; D might be TRBD1 (5 bases). Trimming took 2 bases from V and 4 from J, leaving 12 bases between them. This CDR3 contains 15 residues. Germline V gene lookup returns CDR1 MNHNY and CDR2 SVGAGI (reference sequence).

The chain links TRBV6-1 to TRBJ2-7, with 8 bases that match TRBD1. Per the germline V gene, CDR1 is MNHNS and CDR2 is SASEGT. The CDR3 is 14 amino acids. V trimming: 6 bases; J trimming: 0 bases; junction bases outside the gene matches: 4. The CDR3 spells CASRRTGISYEQYF. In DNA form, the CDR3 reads TGTGCCAGCAGACGGACAGGGATCTCCTACGAGCAGTACTTC.

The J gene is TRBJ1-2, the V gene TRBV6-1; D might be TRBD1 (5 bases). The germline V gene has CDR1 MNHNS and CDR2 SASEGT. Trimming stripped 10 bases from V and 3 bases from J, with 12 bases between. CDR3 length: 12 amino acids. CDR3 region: CAIEQVYYGYTF. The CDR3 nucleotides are TGTGCCATTGAACAGGTCTACTATGGCTACACCTTC.

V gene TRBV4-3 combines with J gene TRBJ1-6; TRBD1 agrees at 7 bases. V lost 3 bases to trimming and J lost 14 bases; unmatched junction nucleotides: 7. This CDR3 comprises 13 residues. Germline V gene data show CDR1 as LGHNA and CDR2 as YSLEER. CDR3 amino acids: CASSQGQSSALHF. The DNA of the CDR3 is TGCGCCAGCAGCCAGGGACAGTCGTCGGCCCTCCACTTT.

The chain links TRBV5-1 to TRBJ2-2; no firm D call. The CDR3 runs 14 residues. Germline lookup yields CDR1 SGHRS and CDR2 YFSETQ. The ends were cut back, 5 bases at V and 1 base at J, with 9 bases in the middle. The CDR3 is CASRRVKNTGELFF. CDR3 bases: TGCGCCAGCAGGAGAGTGAAGAACACCGGGGAGCTGTTTTTT. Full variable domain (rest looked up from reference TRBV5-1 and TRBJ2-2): KAGVTQTPRYLIKTRGQQVTLSCSPISGHRSVSWYQQTPGQGLQFLFEYFSETQRNKGNFPGRFSGRQFSNSRSEMNVSTLELGDSALYLCASRRVKNTGELFFGEGSRLTVL.

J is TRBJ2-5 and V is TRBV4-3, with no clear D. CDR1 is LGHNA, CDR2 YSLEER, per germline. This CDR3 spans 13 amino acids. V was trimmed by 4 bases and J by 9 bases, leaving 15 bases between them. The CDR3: CASSRTGGGAQYF. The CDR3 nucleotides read TGCGCCAGCAGCCGTACTGGTGGTGGGGCCCAGTACTTC.

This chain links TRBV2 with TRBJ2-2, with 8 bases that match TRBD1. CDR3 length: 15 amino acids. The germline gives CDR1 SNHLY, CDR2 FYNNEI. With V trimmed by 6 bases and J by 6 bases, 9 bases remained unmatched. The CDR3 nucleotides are TGTGCCAGCAGACCCGGACAGGGAGGTGCCGGGGAGCTGTTTTTT. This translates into CASRPGQGGAGELFF.

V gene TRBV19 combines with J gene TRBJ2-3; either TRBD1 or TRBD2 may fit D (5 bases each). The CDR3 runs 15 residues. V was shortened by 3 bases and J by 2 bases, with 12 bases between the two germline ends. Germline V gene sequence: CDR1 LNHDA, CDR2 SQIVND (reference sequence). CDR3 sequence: CASSMRGDPTDTQYF. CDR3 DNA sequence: TGTGCCAGTAGTATGAGGGGAGACCCCACAGATACGCAGTATTTT.

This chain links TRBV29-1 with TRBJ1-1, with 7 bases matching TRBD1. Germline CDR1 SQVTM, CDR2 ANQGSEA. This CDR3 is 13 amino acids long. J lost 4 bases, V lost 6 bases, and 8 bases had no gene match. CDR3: CSVATGLGTEAFF. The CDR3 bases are TGCAGCGTGGCGACAGGGTTAGGCACTGAAGCTTTCTTT.

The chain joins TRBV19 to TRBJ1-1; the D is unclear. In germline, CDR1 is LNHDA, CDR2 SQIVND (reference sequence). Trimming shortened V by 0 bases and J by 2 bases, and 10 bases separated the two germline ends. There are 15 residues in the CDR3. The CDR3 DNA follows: TGTGCCAGTAGTATAGAGGGAGGCCTAAACACTGAAGCTTTCTTT. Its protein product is CASSIEGGLNTEAFF.

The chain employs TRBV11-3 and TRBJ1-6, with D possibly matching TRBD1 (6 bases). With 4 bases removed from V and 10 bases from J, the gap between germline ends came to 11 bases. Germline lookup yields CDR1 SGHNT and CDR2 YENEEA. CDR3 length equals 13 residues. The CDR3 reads CASSSHRESPLHF. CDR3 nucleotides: TGTGCCAGCAGCTCCCACAGGGAATCACCCCTCCACTTT.

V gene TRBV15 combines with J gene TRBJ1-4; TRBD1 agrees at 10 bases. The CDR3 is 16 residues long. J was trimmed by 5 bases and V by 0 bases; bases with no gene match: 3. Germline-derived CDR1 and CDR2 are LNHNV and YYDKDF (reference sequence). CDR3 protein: CATSRDPGQGNEKLFF. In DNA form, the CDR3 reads TGTGCCACCAGCAGAGATCCGGGACAGGGGAATGAAAAACTGTTTTTT. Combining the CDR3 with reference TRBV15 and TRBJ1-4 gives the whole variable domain DAMVIQNPRYQVTQFGKPVTLSCSQTLNHNVMYWYQQKSSQAPKLLFHYYDKDFNNEADTPDNFQSRRPNTSFCFLDIRSPGLGDTAMYLCATSRDPGQGNEKLFFGSGTQLSVL.

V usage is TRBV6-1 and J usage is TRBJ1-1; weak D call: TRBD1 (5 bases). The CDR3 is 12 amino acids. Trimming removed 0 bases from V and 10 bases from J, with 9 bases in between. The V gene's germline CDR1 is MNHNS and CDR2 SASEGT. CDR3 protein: CASSEAGARAFF. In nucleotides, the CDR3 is TGTGCCAGCAGTGAAGCAGGGGCCCGAGCTTTCTTT.

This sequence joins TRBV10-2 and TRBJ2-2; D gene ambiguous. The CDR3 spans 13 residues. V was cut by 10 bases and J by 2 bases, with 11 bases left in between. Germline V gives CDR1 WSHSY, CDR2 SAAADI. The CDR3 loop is CATWATNTGELFF. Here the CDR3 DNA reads TGCGCCACTTGGGCTACTAACACCGGGGAGCTGTTTTTT.

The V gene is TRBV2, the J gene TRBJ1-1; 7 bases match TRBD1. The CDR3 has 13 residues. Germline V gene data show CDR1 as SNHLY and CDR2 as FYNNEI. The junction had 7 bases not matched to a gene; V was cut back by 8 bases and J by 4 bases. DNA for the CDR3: TGTGCCAGCCTACTCAGGGGGAGCACTGAAGCTTTCTTT. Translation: CASLLRGSTEAFF. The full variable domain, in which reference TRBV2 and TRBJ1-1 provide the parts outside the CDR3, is EPEVTQTPSHQVTQMGQEVILRCVPISNHLYFYWYRQILGQKVEFLVSFYNNEISEKSEIFDDQFSVERPDGSNFTLKIRSTKLEDSAMYFCASLLRGSTEAFFGQGTRLTVV.

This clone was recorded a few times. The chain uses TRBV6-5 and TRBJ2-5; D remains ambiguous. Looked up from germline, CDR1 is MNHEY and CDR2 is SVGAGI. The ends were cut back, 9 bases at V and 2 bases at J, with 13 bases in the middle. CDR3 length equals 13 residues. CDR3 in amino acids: CASFPGPQETQYF. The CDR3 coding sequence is TGTGCCAGTTTTCCCGGGCCGCAAGAGACCCAGTACTTC.

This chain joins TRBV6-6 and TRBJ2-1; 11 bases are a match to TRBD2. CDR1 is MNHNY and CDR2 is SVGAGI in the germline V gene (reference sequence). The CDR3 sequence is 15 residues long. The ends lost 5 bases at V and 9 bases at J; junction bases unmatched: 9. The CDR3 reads CASSLAGGRQGEQFF. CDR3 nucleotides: TGTGCCAGCAGTCTAGCGGGGGGACGCCAAGGTGAGCAGTTCTTC.

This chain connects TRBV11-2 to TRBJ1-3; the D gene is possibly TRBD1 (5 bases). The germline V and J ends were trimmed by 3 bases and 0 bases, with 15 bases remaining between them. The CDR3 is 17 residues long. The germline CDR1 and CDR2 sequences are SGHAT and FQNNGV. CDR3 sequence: CASSFSWGVSSGNTIYF. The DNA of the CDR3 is TGTGCCAGCAGCTTCTCCTGGGGGGTTAGCTCTGGAAACACCATATATTTT.

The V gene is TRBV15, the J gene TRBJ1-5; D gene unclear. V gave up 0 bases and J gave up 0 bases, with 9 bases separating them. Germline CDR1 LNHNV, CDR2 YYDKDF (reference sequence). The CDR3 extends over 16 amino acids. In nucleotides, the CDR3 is TGTGCCACCAGCAGAGAAGGAGTGTATAGCAATCAGCCCCAGCATTTT. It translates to CATSREGVYSNQPQHF.

The chain's CDR3 is CASRQGLNEQYF. The CDR3 coding sequence is TGTGCCAGCAGACAGGGTCTGAACGAGCAGTACTTC. This chain joins TRBV6-1 and TRBJ2-7, with a possible D match to TRBD1 (6 bases). Trimming removed 6 bases from V and 5 bases from J, with 11 bases in between. The CDR3 is 12 amino acids. Germline loops: CDR1 MNHNS, CDR2 SASEGT.

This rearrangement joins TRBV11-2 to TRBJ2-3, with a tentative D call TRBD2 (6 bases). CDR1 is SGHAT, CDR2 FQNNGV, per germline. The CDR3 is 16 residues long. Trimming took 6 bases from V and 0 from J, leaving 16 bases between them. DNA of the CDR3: TGTGCCAGCAGTGGGGGGAGCTCCGCTAGCACAGATACGCAGTATTTT. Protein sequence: CASSGGSSASTDTQYF.

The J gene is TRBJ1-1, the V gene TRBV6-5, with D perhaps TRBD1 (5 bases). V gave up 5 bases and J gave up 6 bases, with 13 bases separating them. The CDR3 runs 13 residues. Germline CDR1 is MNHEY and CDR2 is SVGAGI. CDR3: CASSPRGGAEAFF. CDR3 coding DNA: TGTGCCAGCAGTCCCCGAGGAGGGGCTGAAGCTTTCTTT.

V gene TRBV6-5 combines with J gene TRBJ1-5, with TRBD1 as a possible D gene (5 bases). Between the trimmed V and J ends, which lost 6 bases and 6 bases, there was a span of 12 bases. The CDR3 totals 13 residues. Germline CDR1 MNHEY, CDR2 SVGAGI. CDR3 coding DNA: TGTGCCAGCAGCAACGGGGGGGGTCAGCCCCAGCATTTT. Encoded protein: CASSNGGGQPQHF.

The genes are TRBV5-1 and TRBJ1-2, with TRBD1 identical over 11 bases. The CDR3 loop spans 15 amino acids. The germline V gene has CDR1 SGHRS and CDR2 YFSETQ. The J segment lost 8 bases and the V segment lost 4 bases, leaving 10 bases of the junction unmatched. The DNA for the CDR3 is TGCGCCAGCAGCGCCGAAGCGGGGACAGGGGGAGGCTACACCTTC. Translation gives CASSAEAGTGGGYTF.

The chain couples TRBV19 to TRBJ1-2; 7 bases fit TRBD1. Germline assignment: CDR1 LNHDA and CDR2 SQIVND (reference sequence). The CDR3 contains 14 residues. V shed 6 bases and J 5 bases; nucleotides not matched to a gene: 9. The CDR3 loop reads CASSRQGASYGYTF. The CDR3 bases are TGTGCCAGTAGCAGACAGGGCGCGAGTTATGGCTACACCTTC.

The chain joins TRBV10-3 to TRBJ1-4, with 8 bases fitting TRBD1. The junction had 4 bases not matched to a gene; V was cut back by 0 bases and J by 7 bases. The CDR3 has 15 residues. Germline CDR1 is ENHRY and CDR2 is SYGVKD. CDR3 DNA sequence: TGTGCCATCAGTGAGTCCCGACAGGGGCCTGAAAAACTGTTTTTT. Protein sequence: CAISESRQGPEKLFF.

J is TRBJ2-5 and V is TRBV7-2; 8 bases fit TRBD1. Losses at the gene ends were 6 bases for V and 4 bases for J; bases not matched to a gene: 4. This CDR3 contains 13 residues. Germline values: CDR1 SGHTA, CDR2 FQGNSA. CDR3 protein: CASRQGGPETQYF. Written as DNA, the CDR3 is TGTGCCAGCAGACAGGGGGGCCCAGAGACCCAGTACTTC.